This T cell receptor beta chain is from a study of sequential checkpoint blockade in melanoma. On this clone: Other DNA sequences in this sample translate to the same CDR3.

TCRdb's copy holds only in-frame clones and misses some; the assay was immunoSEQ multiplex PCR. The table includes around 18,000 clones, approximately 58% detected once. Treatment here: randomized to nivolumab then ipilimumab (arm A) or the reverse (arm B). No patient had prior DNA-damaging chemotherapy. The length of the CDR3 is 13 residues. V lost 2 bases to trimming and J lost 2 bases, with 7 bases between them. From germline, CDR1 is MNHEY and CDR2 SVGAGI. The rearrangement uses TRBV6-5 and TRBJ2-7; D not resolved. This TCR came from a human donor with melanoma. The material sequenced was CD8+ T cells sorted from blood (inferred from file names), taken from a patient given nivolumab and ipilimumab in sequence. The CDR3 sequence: CASSYGPTYEQYF. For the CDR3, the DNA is TGTGCCAGCAGTTACGGGCCCACCTACGAGCAGTACTTC.